This TCR beta chain was recovered during a study of blood T cell repertoires in COVID-19. Germline lookup yields CDR1 LGHDT and CDR2 YNNKEL (reference sequence). The CDR3 consists of 17 residues. The V segment lost 4 bases and the J segment 1 base; nucleotides outside the gene matches: 5. How the authors handled the data: Amplification of reference gene primers provided the estimated nucleated cell counts. Using immunoSEQ multiplex PCR, the repertoire was profiled, and TCRdb retains in-frame clones only, with some absent. V, J and clone size are those of that table, while D and trimming were read from the DNA. The repertoire has 180,000 or so clones, roughly 80% of them found once; the top ten carry approximately 10%.

The chain is built from TRBV3-1 (or the pseudogene TRBV3-2) and TRBJ2-2; 11 nucleotides align to TRBD2. Sequencing was performed on PBMCs or T cells enriched from blood (not recorded which). The sequence was collected from a man in his forties or fifties who had recovered from COVID-19. In DNA, the CDR3 is TGTGCCAGCAGCCCTAAGACTAGCGGGAAGAACACCGGGGAGCTGTTTTTT. Amino acid sequence: CASSPKTSGKNTGELFF.